Listed below are T cell receptor beta chains from one sample, sequenced in a study of blood T cell repertoires in COVID-19. Generated by immunoSEQ multiplex PCR, the TCRdb table keeps only in-frame clones and is missing some. This table has some 320,000 clones, over 85% appearing once. The sequencing sample was made of PBMCs or T cells enriched from blood (not recorded which). Receptors were obtained from a man in his 60s who had recovered from COVID-19. CDR3s include the opening cysteine and the closing phenylalanine or tryptophan. Each record gives: clone size, V gene, J gene, D gene, CDR3 length, CDR3 DNA, CDR3 protein. A D gene is named only where the DNA matches it firmly. A row's size may be missing; if present it is once, few, many or a size class.

abundance: NA
v_gene: TRBV4-1
j_gene: TRBJ1-2
d_gene: NA
len: 15
CDR3nt: TGCGCCAGCAGCCCCGACGCGGCGGGGCAGCGTGGCTACACCTTC
CDR3aa: CASSPDAAGQRGYTF

abundance: NA
v_gene: TRBV11-2
j_gene: TRBJ2-1
d_gene: NA
len: 15
CDR3nt: TGTGCCAGCAAGCTTGGCAGGGTTAGGAGCAATGAGCAGTTCTTC
CDR3aa: CASKLGRVRSNEQFF

abundance: NA
v_gene: TRBV23-1
j_gene: TRBJ2-3
d_gene: TRBD1
len: 16
CDR3nt: TGCGCCAGCAGTCAAGGGACAGGGTCCAGTCCAGATACGCAGTATTTT
CDR3aa: CASSQGTGSSPDTQYF

abundance: NA
v_gene: TRBV5-8
j_gene: TRBJ2-4
d_gene: TRBD1
len: 14
CDR3nt: TGTGCCAGCAGCTCGGGACAGACCTTAGACATTCAGTACTTC
CDR3aa: CASSSGQTLDIQYF

abundance: once
v_gene: TRBV5-6
j_gene: TRBJ2-2
d_gene: NA
len: 15
CDR3nt: TGTGCCAGCAGGAGATGGCCGGGGAACTCCGGGGAGCTGTTTTTT
CDR3aa: CASRRWPGNSGELFF

abundance: NA
v_gene: TRBV14
j_gene: TRBJ2-2
d_gene: TRBD2
len: 19
CDR3nt: TGTGCCAGCAGCCAAGACTCGGGACTAGCGGGGTTGAACACCGGGGAGCTGTTTTTT
CDR3aa: CASSQDSGLAGLNTGELFF

abundance: NA
v_gene: TRBV10-1
j_gene: TRBJ1-1
d_gene: NA
len: 11
CDR3nt: TGCGCCAGTAGCCAGGGGACAAGGTATTTCTTT
CDR3aa: CASSQGTRYFF

abundance: NA
v_gene: TRBV7-8
j_gene: TRBJ1-6
d_gene: TRBD1
len: 13
CDR3nt: TGTGCCAGCAGCCGAACAGGGGTTTCACCCCTCCACTTT
CDR3aa: CASSRTGVSPLHF

abundance: NA
v_gene: TRBV2
j_gene: TRBJ1-2
d_gene: NA
len: 14
CDR3nt: TGTGCCAGCAGGGAAACACCGAATAACTATGGCTACACCTTC
CDR3aa: CASRETPNNYGYTF

abundance: few
v_gene: TRBV10-1
j_gene: TRBJ1-6
d_gene: NA
len: 13
CDR3nt: TGCGCCAGCAGTGAGTTCTTTAATTCACCCCTCCACTTT
CDR3aa: CASSEFFNSPLHF

abundance: NA
v_gene: TRBV5-5
j_gene: TRBJ2-2
d_gene: TRBD1
len: 18
CDR3nt: TGTGCCAGCAGCTTGGGCTACACGGGACAGAGAGCCACCGGGGAGCTGTTTTTT
CDR3aa: CASSLGYTGQRATGELFF

abundance: NA
v_gene: TRBV10-3
j_gene: TRBJ2-1
d_gene: NA
len: 15
CDR3nt: TGTGCCATCAGGCTCGGGGGAGGCTCCTACAATGAGCAGTTCTTC
CDR3aa: CAIRLGGGSYNEQFF

abundance: NA
v_gene: TRBV10-3
j_gene: TRBJ1-5
d_gene: NA
len: 14
CDR3nt: TGTGCCATCAGCATGGACAATAGCAATCAGCCCCAGCATTTT
CDR3aa: CAISMDNSNQPQHF

abundance: NA
v_gene: TRBV30
j_gene: TRBJ2-5
d_gene: TRBD2
len: 15
CDR3nt: TGTGCCTGGAGTGCCGGGACTAGCGTCCAAGAGACCCAGTACTTC
CDR3aa: CAWSAGTSVQETQYF

abundance: NA
v_gene: TRBV11-2
j_gene: TRBJ2-1
d_gene: NA
len: 12
CDR3nt: TGTGCCAGCTTCCACCCTAGCAGTGAGCAGTTCTTC
CDR3aa: CASFHPSSEQFF

abundance: NA
v_gene: TRBV11-3
j_gene: TRBJ2-5
d_gene: NA
len: 14
CDR3nt: TGTGCCAGCAGCCCACCTCCCCGCGGGGAGACCCAGTACTTC
CDR3aa: CASSPPPRGETQYF

abundance: NA
v_gene: TRBV6-5
j_gene: TRBJ2-2
d_gene: NA
len: 14
CDR3nt: TGTGCCAGCACCGAAACCAGGGCAACCGGGGAGCTGTTTTTT
CDR3aa: CASTETRATGELFF

abundance: NA
v_gene: TRBV7-9
j_gene: TRBJ1-4
d_gene: TRBD1
len: 13
CDR3nt: TGTGCCAGCAGCAAGGACAGGGACGAAAAACTGTTTTTT
CDR3aa: CASSKDRDEKLFF

abundance: NA
v_gene: TRBV9
j_gene: TRBJ2-7
d_gene: TRBD2
len: 16
CDR3nt: TGTGCCAGCAGCCCCGGGGTAGCGGGAGGGTCCTACGAGCAGTACTTC
CDR3aa: CASSPGVAGGSYEQYF

abundance: NA
v_gene: TRBV5-6
j_gene: TRBJ2-1
d_gene: TRBD1
len: 15
CDR3nt: TGTGCCAGCAGCTGGGGACAGGGATCCTACAATGAGCAGTTCTTC
CDR3aa: CASSWGQGSYNEQFF

abundance: NA
v_gene: TRBV18
j_gene: TRBJ2-5
d_gene: NA
len: 14
CDR3nt: TGTGCCAGCTCACCACCGTCAGGGCGTGAGACCCAGTACTTC
CDR3aa: CASSPPSGRETQYF

abundance: few
v_gene: TRBV4-2
j_gene: TRBJ2-3
d_gene: TRBD2
len: 14
CDR3nt: TGTGCCAGCAGCCAAGGGGCGGGGGCAGATACGCAGTATTTT
CDR3aa: CASSQGAGADTQYF

abundance: NA
v_gene: TRBV6-1
j_gene: TRBJ1-5
d_gene: NA
len: 16
CDR3nt: TGTGCCAGCAGTGGGGAGGGAACAGGGTGGAATCAGCCCCAGCATTTT
CDR3aa: CASSGEGTGWNQPQHF

abundance: NA
v_gene: TRBV11-2
j_gene: TRBJ2-2
d_gene: NA
len: 13
CDR3nt: TGTGCCAGCAGCTTAGACCGCGCCGGGGAGCTGTTTTTT
CDR3aa: CASSLDRAGELFF

abundance: NA
v_gene: TRBV7-2
j_gene: TRBJ2-7
d_gene: NA
len: 16
CDR3nt: TGTGCCAGCAGCGAACACAGGGTCGTGAAACCCTACGAGCAGTACTTC
CDR3aa: CASSEHRVVKPYEQYF

abundance: NA
v_gene: TRBV6-5
j_gene: TRBJ2-1
d_gene: TRBD2
len: 14
CDR3nt: TGTGCCAGCAGTCGGGGACTAGCAGGTTGGGAGCAGTTCTTC
CDR3aa: CASSRGLAGWEQFF

abundance: once
v_gene: TRBV10-3
j_gene: TRBJ1-5
d_gene: TRBD1
len: 15
CDR3nt: TGTGCCACCAGGGTTGGGACAGAGCCCAATCAGCCCCAGCATTTT
CDR3aa: CATRVGTEPNQPQHF

abundance: NA
v_gene: TRBV19
j_gene: TRBJ1-5
d_gene: TRBD1
len: 15
CDR3nt: TGTGCCAGTAGTCCCCGGGACAGGGGGATTCAGCCCCAGCATTTT
CDR3aa: CASSPRDRGIQPQHF

abundance: NA
v_gene: TRBV18
j_gene: TRBJ1-1
d_gene: TRBD1
len: 15
CDR3nt: TGTGCCAGCTCACCGCCCGGGACAGGCGACACTGAAGCTTTCTTT
CDR3aa: CASSPPGTGDTEAFF

abundance: NA
v_gene: TRBV2
j_gene: TRBJ1-1
d_gene: NA
len: 13
CDR3nt: TGTGCCAGCAGTGAAGCGCTCGGGGGAGGGGCTTTCTTT
CDR3aa: CASSEALGGGAFF

abundance: NA
v_gene: TRBV2
j_gene: TRBJ1-1
d_gene: NA
len: 9
CDR3nt: TGTGCCAGCAGGGCGGGAGCTTTCTTT
CDR3aa: CASRAGAFF

abundance: once
v_gene: TRBV5-4
j_gene: TRBJ1-6
d_gene: TRBD1
len: 15
CDR3nt: TGTGCCAGCAGCTTGGCTGGACAGGGAGTTTCACCCCTCCACTTT
CDR3aa: CASSLAGQGVSPLHF

abundance: NA
v_gene: TRBV21-1
j_gene: TRBJ2-1
d_gene: NA
len: 16
CDR3nt: TGTGCCAGCAGCATTGGGACAGGGCCTTCCCCGGATGAGCAGTTCTTC
CDR3aa: CASSIGTGPSPDEQFF

abundance: once
v_gene: TRBV28
j_gene: TRBJ1-1
d_gene: NA
len: 16
CDR3nt: TGTGCCAGCAGTCTAACCCGTCAGGGGCGTAACACTGAAGCTTTCTTT
CDR3aa: CASSLTRQGRNTEAFF

abundance: NA
v_gene: TRBV7-9
j_gene: TRBJ2-1
d_gene: NA
len: 15
CDR3nt: TGTGCCAGCAGCACCCCGGGGAGCTCCTACAATGAGCAGTTCTTC
CDR3aa: CASSTPGSSYNEQFF

abundance: once
v_gene: TRBV10-3
j_gene: TRBJ2-7
d_gene: TRBD2
len: 16
CDR3nt: TGTGCCATCAGTGGGACTAGCGGGGCTCCTTCCTACGAGCAGTACTTC
CDR3aa: CAISGTSGAPSYEQYF

abundance: NA
v_gene: TRBV3-1/TRBV3-2
j_gene: TRBJ1-2
d_gene: NA
len: 15
CDR3nt: TGTGCCAGCAGCTTCAGCGGGACACCGATTTATGGCTACACCTTC
CDR3aa: CASSFSGTPIYGYTF

abundance: NA
v_gene: TRBV10-2
j_gene: TRBJ2-1
d_gene: TRBD2
len: 14
CDR3nt: TGCGCCAGCAGTGTAGCGGGGGGATACAATGAGCAGTTCTTC
CDR3aa: CASSVAGGYNEQFF

abundance: once
v_gene: TRBV5-6
j_gene: TRBJ1-2
d_gene: NA
len: 13
CDR3nt: TGTGCCAGCAGCCTGTCCCGGGAAGATGGCTACACCTTC
CDR3aa: CASSLSREDGYTF

abundance: NA
v_gene: TRBV4-1
j_gene: TRBJ1-5
d_gene: TRBD1
len: 15
CDR3nt: TGCGCCAGCAGCCAGCAGGGGGTTACGACTCAGCCCCAGCATTTT
CDR3aa: CASSQQGVTTQPQHF

abundance: NA
v_gene: TRBV10-3
j_gene: TRBJ2-7
d_gene: TRBD1
len: 12
CDR3nt: TGTGCCACCGGACAGGGAGCCCACGAGCAGTACTTC
CDR3aa: CATGQGAHEQYF

abundance: NA
v_gene: TRBV2
j_gene: TRBJ1-5
d_gene: NA
len: 15
CDR3nt: TGTGCCAGCAGTGAGACAGAATATAGCAATCAGCCCCAGCATTTT
CDR3aa: CASSETEYSNQPQHF

abundance: NA
v_gene: TRBV7-6
j_gene: TRBJ2-5
d_gene: TRBD2
len: 15
CDR3nt: TGTGCCAGCAGCTTCTCCGGCGGGGGGGCGGAGACCCAGTACTTC
CDR3aa: CASSFSGGGAETQYF

abundance: NA
v_gene: TRBV5-1
j_gene: TRBJ1-4
d_gene: TRBD1
len: 15
CDR3nt: TGCGCCAGCAGCCAGGCGGGACAGCCTAATGAAAAACTGTTTTTT
CDR3aa: CASSQAGQPNEKLFF